These 9 T cell receptor beta chains were sequenced from one sample in a study of Tregs in tolerant kidney transplant recipients. Clones were read by immunoSEQ multiplex PCR, and TCRdb kept only the in-frame ones, dropping some. The profile shows 60,000 to 65,000 clones, 95% to 98% of them singletons. The sample here was Tregs from blood, taken before the transplant. All receptors derive from a human donor who received a combined kidney and bone marrow transplant.

The chain carries TRBV2 and TRBJ2-1; TRBD2 aligns across 11 bases. Germline CDR1 reads SNHLY; CDR2 reads FYNNEI. This CDR3 region has 14 residues. V lost 6 bases, J lost 9 bases, and 7 bases stayed unmatched. The CDR3 here is CASRFLAGGSEQFF. CDR3 bases: TGTGCCAGCAGGTTCCTAGCGGGGGGAAGTGAGCAGTTCTTC.

The rearrangement uses TRBV2 and TRBJ1-1; a possible D gene is TRBD1 (6 bases). Germline CDR1 and CDR2: SNHLY and FYNNEI. This CDR3 spans 17 amino acids. Trimming pared 2 bases from V and 5 bases from J, leaving 21 bases between. CDR3 DNA sequence: TGTGCCAGCAGTGAAAAAAGGGGAATAGGGGGAGGGACTGAAGCTTTCTTT. It specifies CASSEKRGIGGGTEAFF.

The chain uses TRBV28 and TRBJ1-5; D possibly corresponds to TRBD1 (5 bases). The V and J ends lost 8 bases and 2 bases respectively, with 25 bases between them. The V gene's germline CDR1 is MDHEN and CDR2 SYDVKM. This CDR3 has 18 residues. This CDR3 is CASRLPHKGFKGNQPQHF. The CDR3 DNA reads as TGTGCCAGCCGCTTACCCCACAAGGGGTTTAAGGGCAATCAGCCCCAGCATTTT.

The genes are TRBV29-1 and TRBJ1-3; 7 bases agree with TRBD1. Unmatched junction bases numbered 21, after V lost 7 bases and J lost 0 bases. Germline assignment: CDR1 SQVTM and CDR2 ANQGSEA. The CDR3 has 19 residues. CDR3 region: CSASTWGTAQDPSGNTIYF. The CDR3 region has the DNA TGCAGCGCTTCTACCTGGGGGACAGCCCAAGATCCCTCTGGAAACACCATATATTTT.

The chain uses TRBV6-5 and TRBJ2-7; D is possibly TRBD1 (6 bases). With 0 bases removed from V and 2 bases from J, the gap between germline ends came to 14 bases. The CDR3 is 16 amino acids. Germline V gives CDR1 MNHEY, CDR2 SVGAGI. For the CDR3, the DNA is TGTGCCAGCAGTTACTCGGGAGTAGGGACAACCTACGAGCAGTACTTC. This translates into CASSYSGVGTTYEQYF.

The V call is TRBV30, the J call TRBJ2-2; no clear D. Trimming left V 3 bases short and J 6 bases short, with 5 bases between. The CDR3 totals 11 residues. The germline V gene encodes CDR1 GTSNPN and CDR2 SVGIG (reference sequence). The DNA for the CDR3 is TGTGCCTGGAGACTTTCCGGGGAGCTGTTTTTT. This translates into CAWRLSGELFF. The variable domain in full, completed from reference TRBV30 and TRBJ2-2, reads SQTIHQWPATLVQPVGSPLSLECTVEGTSNPNLYWYRQAAGRGLQLLFYSVGIGQISSEVPQNLSASRPQDRQFILSSKKLLLSDSGFYLCAWRLSGELFFGEGSRLTVL.

The rearrangement links TRBV19 to TRBJ2-7; tentative D call: TRBD2 (6 bases). Germline V gene sequence: CDR1 LNHDA, CDR2 SQIVND (reference sequence). This CDR3 has 13 amino acids. Trimming took 6 bases from V and 3 from J, leaving 12 bases between them. CDR3 sequence reads: CASSRRGIYEQYF. The CDR3 DNA follows: TGTGCCAGTAGCCGTCGGGGGATCTACGAGCAGTACTTC.

This clone was detected only once. V is TRBV25-1 and J is TRBJ2-3, with 8 bases identical to TRBD2. The V segment lost 5 bases and the J segment 1 base; nucleotides outside the gene matches: 11. Germline values: CDR1 MGHDK, CDR2 SYGVNS. The CDR3 consists of 17 residues. The CDR3 region is CASSRSGRATGTDTQYF. The CDR3 DNA reads as TGTGCCAGCAGTAGAAGCGGGAGAGCCACCGGCACAGATACGCAGTATTTT.

This rearrangement joins TRBV18 to TRBJ1-3; the D is unclear. V gave up 10 bases and J gave up 3 bases, with 13 bases separating them. This CDR3 is built from 13 residues. Germline V gene data show CDR1 as KGHSH and CDR2 as LQKENI. The CDR3 DNA is TGTGCCACCTCCTCCGGACTTGGAAACACCATATATTTT. It encodes CATSSGLGNTIYF.